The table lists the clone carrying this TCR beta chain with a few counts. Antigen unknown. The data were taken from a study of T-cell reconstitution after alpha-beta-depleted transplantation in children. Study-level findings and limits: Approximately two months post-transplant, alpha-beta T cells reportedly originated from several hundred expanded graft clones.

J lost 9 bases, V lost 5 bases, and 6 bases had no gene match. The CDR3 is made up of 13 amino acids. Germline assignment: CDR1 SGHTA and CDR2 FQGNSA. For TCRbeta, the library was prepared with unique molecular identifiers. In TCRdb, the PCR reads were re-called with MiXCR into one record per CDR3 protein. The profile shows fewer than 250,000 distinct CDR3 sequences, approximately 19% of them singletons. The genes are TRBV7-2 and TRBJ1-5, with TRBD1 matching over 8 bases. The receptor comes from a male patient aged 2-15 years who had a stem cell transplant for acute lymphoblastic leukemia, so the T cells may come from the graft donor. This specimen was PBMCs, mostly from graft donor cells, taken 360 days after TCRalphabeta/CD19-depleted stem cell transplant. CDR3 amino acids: CASSAPGTGPQHF. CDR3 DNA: TGTGCCAGCAGCGCCCCCGGGACAGGGCCCCAGCATTTT.